This T cell receptor (beta chain) was documented in a study of T cell changes during pregnancy in multiple sclerosis. The J segment lost 4 bases and the V segment lost 4 bases, leaving 3 bases of the junction unmatched. The germline V gene has CDR1 SGHNT and CDR2 YYREEE (reference sequence). This CDR3 is 13 amino acids long. Sequenced by immunoSEQ multiplex PCR; TCRdb stores in-frame clones only, minus some. The sample records about 33,000 clones, approximately 90% being singletons. V usage is TRBV5-4 and J usage is TRBJ2-7, with TRBD1 identical over 9 bases. The material was CD4+ T cells from peripheral blood mononuclear cells, obtained in the third trimester of pregnancy. The receptor was isolated from a female donor in good health, enrolled as a control in a pregnancy study. CDR3 sequence reads: CASSHDRGYEQYF. CDR3 bases: TGTGCCAGCAGCCATGACAGGGGGTACGAGCAGTACTTC.